A selection of T cell receptor beta chains follows, all from one sample in a study of human CD8 memory T cell subsets. From the 5' RACE reads, TCRdb lists one entry per CDR3 protein and no DNA. This sample's table reports about 5,100 distinct CDR3 sequences. What was sequenced was CD8+ T cells from PBMCs. These receptors all stem from a human donor in good health. Both conserved end residues are part of each CDR3. The size field is filled for only some rows; it gives once, few, many or a size class.

V gene	J gene	clone size	CDR3 protein
TRBV20-1	TRBJ2-7	NA	CSAGQGAGEQYF
TRBV20-1	TRBJ2-5	NA	CSARPLGSVGETQYF
TRBV6-4	TRBJ2-6	NA	CASSDKGSGANVLTF
TRBV24-1	TRBJ1-2	NA	CATSSTLARHGGYTF
TRBV9	TRBJ1-5	medium-sized	CASSVDWSQPQHF
TRBV4-1	TRBJ2-2	NA	CASSEGLHTGELFF
TRBV3-1	TRBJ2-7	NA	CASSQDLWTASYEQYF
TRBV15	TRBJ1-1	NA	CATSVLRSNTEAFF
TRBV10-1	TRBJ2-3	NA	CASSDPGQRSTDTQYF
TRBV29-1	TRBJ2-1	NA	CSVVNRDEQFF
TRBV7-3	TRBJ2-7	NA	CASSEAGYEQYF
TRBV7-9	TRBJ1-2	NA	CASTLGARGYTF
TRBV7-8	TRBJ2-4	NA	CASSPRGTRKNIQYF
TRBV3-1	TRBJ2-3	NA	CASSQAGEREGPDTQYF
TRBV19	TRBJ1-5	NA	CASSISSTGRQPQHF
TRBV12-3/TRBV12-4	TRBJ2-4	NA	CASSLGGARPKNIQYF
TRBV11-2	TRBJ1-3	NA	CASSLGIGNTIYF
TRBV5-4	TRBJ2-1	NA	CASSGLGTSGIDEQFF
TRBV27	TRBJ2-1	NA	CASSTSGRAANEQFF
TRBV29-1	TRBJ2-2	NA	CSVDGTRGRENTGELFF
TRBV9	TRBJ2-5	NA	CASSLTSGTGETQYF
TRBV3-1	TRBJ2-3	NA	CASSQEASSSDTQYF
TRBV29-1	TRBJ2-7	NA	CSVPIGAREQYF
TRBV11-2	TRBJ2-5	NA	CASSFLGGGETQYF
TRBV7-3	TRBJ2-1	NA	CASSLNPESYNEQFF
TRBV28	TRBJ2-5	NA	CASSGELLEQETQYF
TRBV19	TRBJ2-1	NA	CASSMGSPSEQFF
TRBV5-6	TRBJ2-7	NA	CASSFSYEQYF
TRBV9	TRBJ2-1	NA	CASSGATGPEQFF
TRBV7-9	TRBJ2-1	medium-sized	CASSPPKGRNNEQFF
TRBV29-1	TRBJ2-5	NA	CSVGAGQTQYF
TRBV6-1	TRBJ2-7	NA	CASRSLGSGYEQYF
TRBV12-3/TRBV12-4	TRBJ2-7	medium-sized	CASSSALTGIGEQYF
TRBV7-3	TRBJ2-1	NA	CASSSLAGVDEQFF
TRBV27	TRBJ1-1	NA	CASSYGSRTEAFF
TRBV12-5	TRBJ2-7	medium-sized	CASGLSILQGMYF
TRBV19	TRBJ1-1	medium-sized	CASLTGNTEAFF
TRBV28	TRBJ2-3	NA	CASRPSPVTDTQYF
TRBV30	TRBJ1-4	NA	CAWNTGVGDEKLFF
TRBV12-3/TRBV12-4	TRBJ2-7	NA	CASSPGTGNEQYF
TRBV7-2	TRBJ2-1	NA	CASSLNAESYNEQFF